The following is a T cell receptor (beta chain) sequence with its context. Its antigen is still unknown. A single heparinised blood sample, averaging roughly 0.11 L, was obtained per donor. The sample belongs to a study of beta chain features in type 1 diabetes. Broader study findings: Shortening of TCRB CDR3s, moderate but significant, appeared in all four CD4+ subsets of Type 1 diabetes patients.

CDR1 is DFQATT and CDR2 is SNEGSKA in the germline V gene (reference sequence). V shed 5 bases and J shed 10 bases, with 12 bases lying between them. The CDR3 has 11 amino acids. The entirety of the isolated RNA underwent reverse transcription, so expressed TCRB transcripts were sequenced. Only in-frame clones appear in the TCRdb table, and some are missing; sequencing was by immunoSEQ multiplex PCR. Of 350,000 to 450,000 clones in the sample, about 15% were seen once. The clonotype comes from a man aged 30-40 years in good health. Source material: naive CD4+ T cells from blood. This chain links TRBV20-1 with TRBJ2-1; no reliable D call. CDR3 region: CSAWKTGEQFF. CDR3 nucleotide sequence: TGCAGTGCTTGGAAGACCGGAGAGCAGTTCTTC.